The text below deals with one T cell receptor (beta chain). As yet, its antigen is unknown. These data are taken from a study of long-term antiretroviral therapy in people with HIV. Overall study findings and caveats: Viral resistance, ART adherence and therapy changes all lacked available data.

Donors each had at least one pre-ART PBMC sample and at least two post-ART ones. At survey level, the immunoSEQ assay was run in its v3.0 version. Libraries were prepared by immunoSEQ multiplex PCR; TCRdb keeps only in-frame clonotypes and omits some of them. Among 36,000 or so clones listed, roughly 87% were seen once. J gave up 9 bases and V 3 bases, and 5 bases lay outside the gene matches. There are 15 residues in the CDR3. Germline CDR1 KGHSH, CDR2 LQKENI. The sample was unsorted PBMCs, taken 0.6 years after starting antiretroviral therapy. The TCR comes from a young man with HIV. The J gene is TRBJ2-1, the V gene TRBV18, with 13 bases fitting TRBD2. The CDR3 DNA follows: TGTGCCAGCTCACCCAGGACTAGCGGGAGTGCTGAGCAGTTCTTC. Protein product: CASSPRTSGSAEQFF.